This T cell receptor (beta chain) was found in a study of blood T cell repertoires in COVID-19. About the research overall: Sites in the United States, Italy and Spain provided acute and convalescent COVID-19 samples. Nucleic acid was either cDNA or gDNA, and it came from T cells, B-cell-depleted T cells, or PBMCs.

V shed 3 bases and J shed 3 bases, with 3 bases lying between them. This CDR3 is 12 amino acids long. Germline CDR1 and CDR2: SGHNT and YYREEE (reference sequence). Only in-frame clones appear in the TCRdb table, and some are missing; sequencing was by immunoSEQ multiplex PCR. Among 55,000 to 90,000 clones listed, 86% were seen once. The sequence came from a woman aged 55 to 70 with acute or convalescent COVID-19. The sequencing input was peripheral blood. The chain links TRBV5-4 to TRBJ2-2, with D uncertain. CDR3 amino acids: CASSSDTGELFF. The CDR3 DNA reads as TGTGCCAGCAGCTCCGACACCGGGGAGCTGTTTTTT.